The 21 T cell receptor beta chains presented below share a single source sample, sequenced in a study of radiation and T cells in renal cell carcinoma. Time point noted: blood 4 weeks post-SBRT, at nephrectomy. Treatment reported: 15 Gy SBRT to primary tumor, nephrectomy 4 weeks later. Produced via immunoSEQ multiplex PCR; TCRdb's table is partial and in-frame only. The sample has roughly 61,000 clones; about 83% are singletons. Sequenced here: blood, sampled from a patient whose treatment included radiotherapy and nephrectomy. The receptors were sampled from a man in his fifties or sixties with renal cell carcinoma.

The J gene is TRBJ1-1, the V gene TRBV12-5, with 8 bases that match TRBD1. Germline lookup yields CDR1 LGHNT and CDR2 FRNRAP. The CDR3 loop spans 16 amino acids. V was clipped by 3 bases and J by 1 base; unmatched bases: 7. The DNA of the CDR3 is TGTGCTAGTGGTTTTATCTGGGGGACAGGGAACACTGAAGCTTTCTTT. It specifies CASGFIWGTGNTEAFF.

The chain couples TRBV2 to TRBJ1-1; 8 bases are a match to TRBD1. Germline CDR1 is SNHLY and CDR2 is FYNNEI. The CDR3 loop spans 17 amino acids. With V trimmed by 0 bases and J by 6 bases, 12 bases remained unmatched. CDR3 DNA: TGTGCCAGCAGTGAAGCGAGTAGGGGCCCCAGGGGGCCTGAAGCTTTCTTT. Translating it yields CASSEASRGPRGPEAFF.

The chain recombines TRBV5-1 with TRBJ2-3; TRBD1 matches 7 bases. CDR1 is SGHRS, CDR2 YFSETQ, per germline. The trim removed 2 bases at V and 2 bases at J, leaving 5 bases unmatched. The CDR3 is made up of 15 amino acids. CDR3 DNA: TGCGCCAGCAGCTTCGGGACAGATGACACAGATACGCAGTATTTT. Translating gives CASSFGTDDTDTQYF.

The chain recombines TRBV6-5 with TRBJ1-6; maybe TRBD1 (5 bases). This CDR3 is 14 amino acids long. V lost 6 bases and J 9 bases, leaving 15 bases between the germline ends. Germline CDR1 MNHEY, CDR2 SVGAGI. CDR3 in amino acids: CASSRGGSLSPLHF. The DNA of the CDR3 is TGTGCCAGCAGCCGGGGGGGGTCTCTTTCACCCCTCCACTTT.

V usage is TRBV5-5 and J usage is TRBJ2-5; 8 bases are a match to TRBD1. Per the germline V gene, CDR1 is SGHKS and CDR2 is YYEKEE (reference sequence). The length of the CDR3 is 15 residues. Trimming took 4 bases from V and 2 from J; bases not matched to a gene: 7. The chain's CDR3 is CASSLPGQVQETQYF. CDR3 coding DNA: TGTGCCAGCAGCCTACCGGGACAGGTACAAGAGACCCAGTACTTC.

This clone was detected many times. The V gene is TRBV7-2, the J gene TRBJ1-1; D gene unclear. In germline, CDR1 is SGHTA, CDR2 FQGNSA. The CDR3 is 12 amino acids. Trimming left V 0 bases short and J 10 bases short, with 9 bases between. The CDR3, as DNA: TGTGCCAGCAGCTTAGCTCAAGGGCTAGCTTTCTTT. Protein: CASSLAQGLAFF.

The chain couples TRBV6-5 to TRBJ2-7; TRBD1 or TRBD2 may be the D gene (5 bases each). Per the germline V gene, CDR1 is MNHEY and CDR2 is SVGAGI. Trimming cost V 0 bases and J 3 bases, with 15 bases left between them. The CDR3 length is 16 residues. CDR3: CASSYSTPGTIYEQYV. In DNA, the CDR3 is TGTGCCAGCAGTTACTCGACGCCAGGGACCATCTACGAGCAGTACGTC.

The chain combines TRBV11-2 with TRBJ2-7; D remains unclear. V was clipped by 2 bases and J by 5 bases, with 10 bases between them. CDR3 size: 13 residues. CDR1 and CDR2 (germline): SGHAT, FQNNGV. The CDR3 region is CASSLHVLNEQYV. For the CDR3, the DNA is TGTGCCAGCAGCTTACACGTCCTGAACGAGCAGTACGTC.

There are a few counts of this clone. The rearrangement joins TRBV2 to TRBJ2-3; 11 nucleotides agree with TRBD2. The CDR3 runs 19 residues. Per germline, CDR1 SNHLY and CDR2 FYNNEI. V lost 1 base, J lost 6 bases, and 15 bases stayed unmatched. CDR3 in DNA: TGTGCCAGCAGTGAAGTGACTAGCGGGGTTATCTTCAGGGGGGATACGCAGTATTTT. Its translation: CASSEVTSGVIFRGDTQYF.

This clone was observed a single time. V gene TRBV12-5 combines with J gene TRBJ1-1, with TRBD1 identical over 10 bases. V shed 1 base, J shed 0 bases, and the junction held 5 bases outside the gene matches. Germline V gene sequence: CDR1 LGHNT, CDR2 FRNRAP. The CDR3 sequence is 17 residues long. This chain's CDR3 is CASGLAGTGALNTEAFF. The CDR3 DNA reads TGTGCTAGTGGTTTGGCCGGGACAGGGGCCTTGAACACTGAAGCTTTCTTT.

This chain joins TRBV15 and TRBJ2-7; TRBD2 matches 8 bases. The junction had 13 bases not matched to a gene; V was cut back by 3 bases and J by 6 bases. Germline lookup yields CDR1 LNHNV and CDR2 YYDKDF (reference sequence). This CDR3 has 16 amino acids. The CDR3 coding sequence is TGTGCCACCAGCAGCGCCAGGACTAGCAGGGGCCGCGAGCAGTACTTC. This codes for CATSSARTSRGREQYF. The entire variable domain, with the rest obtained from reference TRBV15 and TRBJ2-7, is as follows: DAMVIQNPRYQVTQFGKPVTLSCSQTLNHNVMYWYQQKSSQAPKLLFHYYDKDFNNEADTPDNFQSRRPNTSFCFLDIRSPGLGDTAMYLCATSSARTSRGREQYFGPGTRLTVT.

The genes are TRBV6-1 and TRBJ2-7; D not certain. Trimming took 7 bases from V and 3 from J, leaving 10 bases between them. The CDR3 has 12 residues. Germline CDR1 MNHNS, CDR2 SASEGT. The DNA for the CDR3 is TGTGCCAGCATGGGTCCCTTCTACGAGCAGTACGTC. Amino acid sequence: CASMGPFYEQYV.

This clone was observed a handful of times. The CDR3 DNA is TGTGCCAGTAGTATTCTTCCTGGCTACAGGGAAAGAGTCACTGAAGCTTTCTTT. Protein: CASSILPGYRERVTEAFF. The chain employs TRBV19 and TRBJ1-1, with D perhaps TRBD1 (6 bases). Between the trimmed V and J ends, which lost 3 bases and 4 bases, there was a span of 24 bases. The CDR3 consists of 18 residues. Germline values: CDR1 LNHDA, CDR2 SQIVND (reference sequence).

The V gene is TRBV5-6, the J gene TRBJ2-7, with TRBD2 matching 10 bases. The CDR3 contains 15 residues. V shed 0 bases and J 6 bases; nucleotides not matched to a gene: 6. In germline, CDR1 is SGHDT, CDR2 YYEEEE. In DNA, the CDR3 is TGTGCCAGCAGCTTGGGTGCTAGCGGGAGTGGCGAGCAGTACGTC. This gives the protein CASSLGASGSGEQYV.

J is TRBJ1-1 and V is TRBV11-2, with D perhaps matching TRBD1 (6 bases). CDR1 is SGHAT, CDR2 FQNNGV, per germline. V was shortened by 2 bases and J by 5 bases, with 15 bases between the two germline ends. The length of the CDR3 is 15 residues. CDR3 sequence: CASSLRDTWGTEAFF. CDR3 bases: TGTGCCAGCAGCTTACGGGACACCTGGGGGACTGAAGCTTTCTTT. Full variable domain (missing parts from reference TRBV11-2 and TRBJ1-1): EAGVAQSPRYKIIEKRQSVAFWCNPISGHATLYWYQQILGQGPKLLIQFQNNGVVDDSQLPKDRFSAERLKGVDSTLKIQPAKLEDSAVYLCASSLRDTWGTEAFFGQGTRLTVV.

The CDR3 reads CASSSRGLAGGFSTDTQYF. Written as DNA, the CDR3 is TGTGCCAGCAGCTCGAGAGGACTAGCGGGGGGCTTTAGCACAGATACGCAGTATTTT. The chain recombines TRBV5-4 with TRBJ2-3; 14 nucleotides line up with TRBD2. The CDR3 spans 19 residues. The J segment lost 0 bases and the V segment lost 3 bases, leaving 9 bases of the junction unmatched. Per the germline V gene, CDR1 is SGHNT and CDR2 is YYREEE (reference sequence).

The CDR3 protein is CASSLSLRVDYGYTF. CDR3 DNA: TGTGCCAGCAGTTTATCGCTTCGGGTAGACTATGGCTACACCTTC. The chain couples TRBV27 to TRBJ1-2; no definite D call. Germline V gene lookup returns CDR1 MNHEY and CDR2 SMNVEV (reference sequence). The CDR3 extends over 15 amino acids. The V and J ends lost 0 bases and 3 bases respectively, with 11 bases between them.

The chain is built from TRBV6-1 and TRBJ1-3, with D perhaps TRBD1 (5 bases). The length of the CDR3 is 17 residues. Trimming took 2 bases from V and 0 from J, leaving 14 bases between them. Germline-derived CDR1 and CDR2 are MNHNS and SASEGT. This chain's CDR3 is CASSEILYRPSGNTIYF. The CDR3 bases are TGTGCCAGCAGTGAAATCTTGTACAGGCCCTCTGGAAACACCATATATTTT.

V gene TRBV2 combines with J gene TRBJ1-4; D may be TRBD1 (6 bases). V was trimmed by 7 bases and J by 5 bases, leaving 11 bases between them. In germline, CDR1 is SNHLY, CDR2 FYNNEI. The CDR3 is 13 residues long. The CDR3 nucleotides are TGTGCCAGCAACCCGGACAGAAATGAAAAACTGTTTTTT. This encodes CASNPDRNEKLFF.

The rearrangement uses TRBV6-1 and TRBJ1-5, with 7 bases matching TRBD1. Germline V gene lookup returns CDR1 MNHNS and CDR2 SASEGT. The CDR3 totals 15 residues. Trimming removed 4 bases from V and 4 bases from J; junction bases left unmatched: 7. The chain's CDR3 is CASSGGTDQNQPQHF. The CDR3 DNA reads TGTGCCAGCAGTGGAGGGACAGACCAGAATCAGCCCCAGCATTTT.

The rearrangement joins TRBV7-2 to TRBJ2-1; 12 bases match TRBD2. Germline V CDR1 and CDR2: SGHTA, FQGNSA. There are 13 residues in the CDR3. J gave up 10 bases and V 7 bases, and 5 bases lay outside the gene matches. The CDR3 nucleotides are TGTGCCAGCACTCTAGCGGGGGGGCGGGAGCAGTTCTTC. Translated, it gives CASTLAGGREQFF.